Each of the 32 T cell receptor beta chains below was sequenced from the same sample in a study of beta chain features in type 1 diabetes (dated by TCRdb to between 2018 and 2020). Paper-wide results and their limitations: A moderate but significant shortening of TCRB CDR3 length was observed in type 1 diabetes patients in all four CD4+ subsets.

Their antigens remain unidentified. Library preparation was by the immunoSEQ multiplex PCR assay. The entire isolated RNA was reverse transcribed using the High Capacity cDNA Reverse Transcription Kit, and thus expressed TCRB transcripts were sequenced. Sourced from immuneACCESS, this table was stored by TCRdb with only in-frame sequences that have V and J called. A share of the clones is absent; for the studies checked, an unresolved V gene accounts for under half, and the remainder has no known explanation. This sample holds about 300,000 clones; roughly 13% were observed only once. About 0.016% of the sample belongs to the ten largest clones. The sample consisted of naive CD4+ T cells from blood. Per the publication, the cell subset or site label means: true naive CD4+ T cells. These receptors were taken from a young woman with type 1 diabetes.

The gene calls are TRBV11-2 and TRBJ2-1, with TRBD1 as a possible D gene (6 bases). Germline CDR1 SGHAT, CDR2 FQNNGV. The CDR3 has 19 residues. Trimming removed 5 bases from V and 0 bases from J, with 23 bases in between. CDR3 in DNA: TGTGCCAGCAGCCCGGCCCGGGACACCGTTTCCCTCTCCTACAATGAGCAGTTCTTC. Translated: CASSPARDTVSLSYNEQFF.

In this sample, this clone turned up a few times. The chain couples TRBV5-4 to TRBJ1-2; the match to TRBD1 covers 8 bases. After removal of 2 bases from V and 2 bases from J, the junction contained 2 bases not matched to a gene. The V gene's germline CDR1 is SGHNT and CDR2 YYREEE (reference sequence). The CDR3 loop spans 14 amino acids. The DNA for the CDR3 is TGTGCCAGCAGCTTCAGGGGGCCCAACTATGGCTACACCTTC. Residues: CASSFRGPNYGYTF.

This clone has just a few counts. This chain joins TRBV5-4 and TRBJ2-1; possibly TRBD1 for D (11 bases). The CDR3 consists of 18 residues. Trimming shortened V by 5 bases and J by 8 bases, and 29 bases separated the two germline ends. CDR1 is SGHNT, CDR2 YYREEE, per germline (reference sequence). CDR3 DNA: TGTGCCAGCAGGGGACAGGGGGGGCTAGCGGGAGTATTGGATGAGCAGTTCTTC. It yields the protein CASRGQGGLAGVLDEQFF.

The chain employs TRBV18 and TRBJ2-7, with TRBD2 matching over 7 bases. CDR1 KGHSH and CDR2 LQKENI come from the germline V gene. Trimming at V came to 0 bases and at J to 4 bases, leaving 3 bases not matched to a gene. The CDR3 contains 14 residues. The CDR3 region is CASSPPLAIYEQYF. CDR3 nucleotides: TGTGCCAGCTCACCACCACTAGCGATTTACGAGCAGTACTTC.

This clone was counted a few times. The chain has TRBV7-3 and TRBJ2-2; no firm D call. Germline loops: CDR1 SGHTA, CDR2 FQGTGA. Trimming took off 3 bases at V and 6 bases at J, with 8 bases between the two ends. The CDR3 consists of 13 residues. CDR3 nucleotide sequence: TGTGCCAGCAGCTTGAGCGTCCCCGGGGAGCTGTTTTTT. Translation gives CASSLSVPGELFF.

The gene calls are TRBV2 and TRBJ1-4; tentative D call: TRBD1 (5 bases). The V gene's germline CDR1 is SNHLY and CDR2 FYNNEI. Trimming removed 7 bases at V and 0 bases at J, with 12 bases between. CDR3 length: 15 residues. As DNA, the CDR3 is TGTGCCAGCAAACCGGCGGGGGCAACTAATGAAAAACTGTTTTTT. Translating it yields CASKPAGATNEKLFF.

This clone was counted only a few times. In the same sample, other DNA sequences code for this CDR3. The CDR3 here is CASSGQGGNTEAFF. The CDR3 DNA reads as TGTGCCAGCAGCGGTCAGGGGGGGAACACTGAAGCTTTCTTT. The J gene is TRBJ1-1, the V gene TRBV9, with 7 bases lining up with TRBD1. This CDR3 spans 14 amino acids. Germline trimming cut 3 bases from V and 1 base from J; bases unmatched to any gene: 3. Germline V gives CDR1 SGDLS, CDR2 YYNGEE.

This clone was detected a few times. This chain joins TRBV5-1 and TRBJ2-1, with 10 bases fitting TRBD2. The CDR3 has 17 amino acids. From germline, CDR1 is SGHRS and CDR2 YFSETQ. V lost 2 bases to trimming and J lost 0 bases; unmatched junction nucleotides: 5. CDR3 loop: CASSFNLAGASYNEQFF. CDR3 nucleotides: TGCGCCAGCAGCTTCAACCTAGCGGGAGCCTCCTACAATGAGCAGTTCTTC.

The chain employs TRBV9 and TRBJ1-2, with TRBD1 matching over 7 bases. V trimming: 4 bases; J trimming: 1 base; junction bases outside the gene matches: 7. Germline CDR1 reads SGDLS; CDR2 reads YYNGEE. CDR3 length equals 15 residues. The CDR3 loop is CASSPRQGLNYGYTF. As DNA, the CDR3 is TGTGCCAGCAGCCCAAGACAGGGTCTTAACTATGGCTACACCTTC.

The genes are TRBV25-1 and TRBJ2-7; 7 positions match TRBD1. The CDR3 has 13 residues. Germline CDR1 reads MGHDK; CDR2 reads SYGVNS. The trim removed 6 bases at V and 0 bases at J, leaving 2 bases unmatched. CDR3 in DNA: TGTGCCAGCAGGGGACAGAGCTCCTACGAGCAGTACTTC. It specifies CASRGQSSYEQYF.

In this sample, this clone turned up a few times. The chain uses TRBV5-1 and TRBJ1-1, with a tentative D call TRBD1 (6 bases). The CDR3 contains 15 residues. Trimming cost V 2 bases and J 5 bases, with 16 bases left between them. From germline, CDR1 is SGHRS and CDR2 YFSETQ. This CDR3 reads CASSFPSQGSTEAFF. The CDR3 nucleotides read TGCGCCAGCAGCTTCCCTTCACAGGGCTCGACTGAAGCTTTCTTT. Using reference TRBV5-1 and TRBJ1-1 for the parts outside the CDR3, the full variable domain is KAGVTQTPRYLIKTRGQQVTLSCSPISGHRSVSWYQQTPGQGLQFLFEYFSETQRNKGNFPGRFSGRQFSNSRSEMNVSTLELGDSALYLCASSFPSQGSTEAFFGQGTRLTVV.

The CDR3 protein is CASSLGGQETQYF. The CDR3 nucleotides read TGCGCCAGCAGCTTGGGAGGACAAGAGACCCAGTACTTC. This chain uses TRBV5-1 with TRBJ2-5; D remains ambiguous. Germline CDR1 SGHRS, CDR2 YFSETQ. V lost 0 bases and J lost 2, with 5 bases in between. The CDR3 runs 13 residues.

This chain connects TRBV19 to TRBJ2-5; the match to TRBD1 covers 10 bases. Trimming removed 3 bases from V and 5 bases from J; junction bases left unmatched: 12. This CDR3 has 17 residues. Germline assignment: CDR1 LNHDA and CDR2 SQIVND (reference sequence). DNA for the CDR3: TGTGCCAGTAGTATGCTACTAAGGACAGGGGGAGGGGAGACCCAGTACTTC. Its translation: CASSMLLRTGGGETQYF.

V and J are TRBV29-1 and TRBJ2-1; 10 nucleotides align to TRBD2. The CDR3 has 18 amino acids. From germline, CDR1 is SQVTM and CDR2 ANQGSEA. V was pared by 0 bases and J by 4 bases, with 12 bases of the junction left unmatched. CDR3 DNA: TGCAGCGTTGAAGACCTCCAGCGGGAGGGCCATTCGTACAATGAGCAGTTCTTC. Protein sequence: CSVEDLQREGHSYNEQFF.

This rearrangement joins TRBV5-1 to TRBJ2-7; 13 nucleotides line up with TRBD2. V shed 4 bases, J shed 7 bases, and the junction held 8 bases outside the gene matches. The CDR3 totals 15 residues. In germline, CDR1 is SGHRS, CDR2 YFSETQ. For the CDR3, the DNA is TGCGCCAGCAGCCCATCGGGACTAGCGGGATTGGAGCAGTACTTC. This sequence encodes CASSPSGLAGLEQYF.

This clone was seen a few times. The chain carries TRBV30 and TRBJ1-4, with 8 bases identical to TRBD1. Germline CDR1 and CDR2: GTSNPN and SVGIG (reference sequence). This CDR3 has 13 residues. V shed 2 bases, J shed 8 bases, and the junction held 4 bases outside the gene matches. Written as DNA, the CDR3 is TGTGCCTGGAGTCCCGGGACAGGAGAAAAACTGTTTTTT. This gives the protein CAWSPGTGEKLFF.

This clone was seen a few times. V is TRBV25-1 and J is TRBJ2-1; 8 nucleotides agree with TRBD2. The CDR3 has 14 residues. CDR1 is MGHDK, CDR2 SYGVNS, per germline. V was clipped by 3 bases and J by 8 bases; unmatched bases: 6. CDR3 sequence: CASSDSGGRYEQFF. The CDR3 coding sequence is TGTGCCAGCAGTGATAGTGGCGGGAGGTATGAGCAGTTCTTC.

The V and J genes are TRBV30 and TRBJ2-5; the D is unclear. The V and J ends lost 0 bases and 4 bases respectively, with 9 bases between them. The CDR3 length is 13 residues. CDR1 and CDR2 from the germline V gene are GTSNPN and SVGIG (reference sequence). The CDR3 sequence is CAWSVSHRETQYF. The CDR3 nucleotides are TGTGCCTGGAGTGTATCCCACAGAGAGACCCAGTACTTC.

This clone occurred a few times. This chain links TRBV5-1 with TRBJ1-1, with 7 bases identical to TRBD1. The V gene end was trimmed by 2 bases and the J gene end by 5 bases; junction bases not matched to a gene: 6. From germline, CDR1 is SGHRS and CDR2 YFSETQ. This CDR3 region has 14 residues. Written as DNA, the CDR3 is TGCGCCAGCAGCTTAATACAGGGGAGGACTGAAGCTTTCTTT. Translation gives CASSLIQGRTEAFF.

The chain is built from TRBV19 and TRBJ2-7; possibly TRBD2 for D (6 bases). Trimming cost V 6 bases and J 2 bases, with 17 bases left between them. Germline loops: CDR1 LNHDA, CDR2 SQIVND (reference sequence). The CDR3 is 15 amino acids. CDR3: CASSYGTPLTYEQYF. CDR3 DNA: TGTGCCAGTAGCTACGGGACTCCCTTAACCTACGAGCAGTACTTC.

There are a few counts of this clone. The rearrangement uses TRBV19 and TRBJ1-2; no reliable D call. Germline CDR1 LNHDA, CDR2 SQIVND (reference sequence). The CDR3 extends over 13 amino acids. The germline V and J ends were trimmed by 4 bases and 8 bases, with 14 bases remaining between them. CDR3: CASSTSVRSGYTF. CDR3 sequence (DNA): TGTGCCAGTAGTACGTCGGTTCGGTCAGGCTACACCTTC.

The CDR3 region is CASSTPGLAGPYNEQFF. For the CDR3, the DNA is TGTGCCAGTAGTACCCCGGGACTAGCGGGACCCTACAATGAGCAGTTCTTC. This chain uses TRBV19 with TRBJ2-1, with 13 bases fitting TRBD2. The germline V gene has CDR1 LNHDA and CDR2 SQIVND (reference sequence). The CDR3 is 17 amino acids. V gave up 4 bases and J gave up 2 bases; unmatched junction bases: 5.

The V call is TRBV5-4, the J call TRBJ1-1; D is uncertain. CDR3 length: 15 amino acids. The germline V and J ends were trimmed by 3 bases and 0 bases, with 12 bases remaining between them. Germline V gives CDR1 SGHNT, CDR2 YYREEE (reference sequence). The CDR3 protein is CASSSKTRMNTEAFF. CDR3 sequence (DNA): TGTGCCAGCAGCTCCAAGACACGGATGAACACTGAAGCTTTCTTT. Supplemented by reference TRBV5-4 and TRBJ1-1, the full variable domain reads ETGVTQSPTHLIKTRGQQVTLRCSSQSGHNTVSWYQQALGQGPQFIFQYYREEENGRGNFPPRFSGLQFPNYSSELNVNALELDDSALYLCASSSKTRMNTEAFFGQGTRLTVV.

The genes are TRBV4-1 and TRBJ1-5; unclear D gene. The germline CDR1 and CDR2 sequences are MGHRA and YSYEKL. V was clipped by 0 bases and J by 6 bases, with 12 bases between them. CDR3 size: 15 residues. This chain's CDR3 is CASSQDEVQIQPQHF. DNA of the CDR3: TGCGCCAGCAGCCAAGATGAGGTACAAATTCAGCCCCAGCATTTT.

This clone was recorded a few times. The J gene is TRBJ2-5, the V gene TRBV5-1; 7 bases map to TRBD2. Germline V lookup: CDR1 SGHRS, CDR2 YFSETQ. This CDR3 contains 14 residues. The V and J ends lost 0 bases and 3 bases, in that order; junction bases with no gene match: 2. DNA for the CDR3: TGCGCCAGCAGCTTGGAGCGGGGAAAAGAGACCCAGTACTTC. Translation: CASSLERGKETQYF.

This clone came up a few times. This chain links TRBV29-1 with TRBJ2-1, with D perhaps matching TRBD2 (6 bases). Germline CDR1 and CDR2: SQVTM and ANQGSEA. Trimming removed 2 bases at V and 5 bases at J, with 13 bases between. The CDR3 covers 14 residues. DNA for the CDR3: TGCAGCGTTGAACGAGGGACTTCCAACAATGAGCAGTTCTTC. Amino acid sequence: CSVERGTSNNEQFF.

The CDR3 spells CAWSVFTSGGVNEQFF. The DNA of the CDR3 is TGTGCCTGGAGTGTATTTACTAGCGGGGGTGTGAATGAGCAGTTCTTC. The chain is built from TRBV30 and TRBJ2-1; 11 bases map to TRBD2. CDR3 length: 16 amino acids. CDR1 is GTSNPN, CDR2 SVGIG, per germline (reference sequence). V shed 0 bases, J shed 7 bases, and the junction held 8 bases outside the gene matches.

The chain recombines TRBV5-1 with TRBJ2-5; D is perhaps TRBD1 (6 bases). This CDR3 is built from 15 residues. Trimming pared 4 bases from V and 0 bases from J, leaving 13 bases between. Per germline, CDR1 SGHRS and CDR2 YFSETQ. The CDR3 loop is CASSPHTGNQETQYF. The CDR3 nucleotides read TGCGCCAGCAGCCCCCACACAGGGAACCAAGAGACCCAGTACTTC.

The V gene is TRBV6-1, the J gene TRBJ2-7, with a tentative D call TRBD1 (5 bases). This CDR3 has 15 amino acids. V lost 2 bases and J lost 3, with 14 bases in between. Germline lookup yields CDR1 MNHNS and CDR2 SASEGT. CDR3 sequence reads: CASSEMVTAYYEQYF. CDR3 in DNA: TGTGCCAGCAGTGAAATGGTGACAGCCTACTACGAGCAGTACTTC.

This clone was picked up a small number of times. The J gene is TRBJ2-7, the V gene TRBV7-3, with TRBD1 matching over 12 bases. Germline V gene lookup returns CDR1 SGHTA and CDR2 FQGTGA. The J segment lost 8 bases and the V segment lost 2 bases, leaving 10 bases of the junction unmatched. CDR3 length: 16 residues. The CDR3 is CASSLGTGTGGAKQYF. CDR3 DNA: TGTGCCAGCAGCTTAGGAACCGGGACAGGGGGCGCGAAGCAGTACTTC.

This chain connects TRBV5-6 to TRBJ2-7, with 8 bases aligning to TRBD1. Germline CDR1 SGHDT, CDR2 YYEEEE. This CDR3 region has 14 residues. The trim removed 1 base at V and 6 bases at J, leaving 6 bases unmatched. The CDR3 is CASSLTPQGVEQYV. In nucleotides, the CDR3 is TGTGCCAGCAGCTTGACGCCACAGGGGGTCGAGCAGTACGTC.

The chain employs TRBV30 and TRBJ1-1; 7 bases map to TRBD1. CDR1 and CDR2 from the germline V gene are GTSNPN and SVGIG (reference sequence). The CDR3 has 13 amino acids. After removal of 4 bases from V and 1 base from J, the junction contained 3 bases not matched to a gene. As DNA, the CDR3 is TGTGCCTGGAACACAGGGGAGAACACTGAAGCTTTCTTT. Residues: CAWNTGENTEAFF.